The rows below give T cell receptor beta chains drawn from one sample of a study of blood T cells in healthy people across ages. TCRdb processed the 5' RACE reads anew with MiXCR; each CDR3 protein has one entry. This table has 700,000 to 850,000 distinct CDR3 sequences, under 40% appearing once. The sequenced sample consisted of blood. Receptors were obtained from a man younger than 30 in good health. Each CDR3 is given with its conserved first and last residue. The D gene is left open where the match is weak. Clone size appears in some rows only: once, few, many, or a class for an expanded clone.

cdr3_aa cdr3_nt clone_size j_call d_call v_call
CASSELQGGNEKLFF TGTGCCAGCAGTGAGCTACAGGGGGGAAATGAAAAACTGTTTTTT few TRBJ1-4 TRBD1 TRBV25-1
CASSVGPLRVAEAFF TGTGCCAGCAGCGTAGGTCCATTGAGGGTCGCTGAAGCTTTCTTT - TRBJ1-1 - TRBV9
CASSQDMSGGRETQYF TGCGCCAGCAGCCAAGATATGAGCGGGGGCCGAGAGACCCAGTACTTC - TRBJ2-5 TRBD2 TRBV4-3
CASSRAGQGGDTQYF TGCGCCAGCAGCCGAGCGGGACAGGGGGGAGATACGCAGTATTTT - TRBJ2-3 TRBD1 TRBV4-1
CASSRDYSSTDTQYF TGTGCCAGCAGCCGAGACTACTCTAGCACAGATACGCAGTATTTT - TRBJ2-3 - TRBV7-2
CASSSQGWNTEAFF TGTGCCAGCAGCTCACAGGGATGGAACACTGAAGCTTTCTTT many TRBJ1-1 - TRBV5-4
CASVPIMNTEAFF TGTGCCAGCGTGCCGATCATGAACACTGAAGCTTTCTTT few TRBJ1-1 - TRBV2
CATSRDSLGGEAYEQYF TGTGCCACCAGCAGGGACTCCTTAGGCGGTGAGGCCTACGAGCAGTACTTC few TRBJ2-7 - TRBV15
CAWTVTSRDTQYF TGTGCCTGGACCGTCACCAGTCGAGATACGCAGTATTTT - TRBJ2-3 - TRBV30
CASSPLAGGPPNEQFF TGTGCCAGCAGTCCTTTAGCGGGGGGGCCCCCCAATGAGCAGTTCTTC few TRBJ2-1 TRBD2 TRBV6-1
CAIRGDREEKLFF TGTGCCATCAGGGGGGACAGGGAAGAAAAACTGTTTTTT few TRBJ1-4 TRBD1 TRBV10-3
CAISESAGLAEQYF TGTGCCATCAGTGAGTCGGCAGGGCTAGCCGAGCAGTACTTC - TRBJ2-7 - TRBV10-3
CASSVSGGRNEQFF TGCGCCAGCAGCGTCAGCGGGGGGCGCAATGAGCAGTTCTTC - TRBJ2-1 TRBD2 TRBV5-1
CASSQGGGVNEELFF TGCGCCAGCAGCCAAGGGGGCGGCGTTAATGAAGAACTGTTTTTT - TRBJ1-4 - TRBV4-1
CASSETGGIYNEQFF TGTGCCAGCAGTGAAACAGGGGGCATCTACAATGAGCAGTTCTTC few TRBJ2-1 TRBD1 TRBV6-5
CASRPSEYQPQHF TGCGCCAGCAGACCCTCGGAATATCAGCCCCAGCATTTT few TRBJ1-5 - TRBV5-1
CASSQDQPNEQFF TGTGCCAGCAGCCAAGATCAGCCAAATGAGCAGTTCTTC - TRBJ2-1 - TRBV3-1
CAWSATDRGGNQPQHF TGTGCCTGGAGTGCGACGGACAGGGGAGGCAATCAGCCCCAGCATTTT few TRBJ1-5 TRBD1 TRBV30
CASSFVKGPKTQYF TGCGCCAGCAGCTTCGTGAAAGGGCCGAAGACCCAGTACTTC many TRBJ2-5 - TRBV5-1
CASSYPPGGPDNEQFF TGTGCCAGCAGTTACCCCCCCGGGGGGCCAGACAATGAGCAGTTCTTC few TRBJ2-1 - TRBV6-2/TRBV6-3
CASSYFGGLMNTEAFF TGTGCCAGCAGTTATTTCGGGGGACTCATGAACACTGAAGCTTTCTTT - TRBJ1-1 - TRBV6-2/TRBV6-3
CASSFARGQYYEQYF TGTGCCAGCAGCTTTGCCAGGGGACAGTATTACGAGCAGTACTTC few TRBJ2-7 TRBD1 TRBV7-2
CASSLLREQPQHF TGTGCCAGCAGCTTGCTCAGGGAACAGCCCCAGCATTTT many TRBJ1-5 - TRBV7-8